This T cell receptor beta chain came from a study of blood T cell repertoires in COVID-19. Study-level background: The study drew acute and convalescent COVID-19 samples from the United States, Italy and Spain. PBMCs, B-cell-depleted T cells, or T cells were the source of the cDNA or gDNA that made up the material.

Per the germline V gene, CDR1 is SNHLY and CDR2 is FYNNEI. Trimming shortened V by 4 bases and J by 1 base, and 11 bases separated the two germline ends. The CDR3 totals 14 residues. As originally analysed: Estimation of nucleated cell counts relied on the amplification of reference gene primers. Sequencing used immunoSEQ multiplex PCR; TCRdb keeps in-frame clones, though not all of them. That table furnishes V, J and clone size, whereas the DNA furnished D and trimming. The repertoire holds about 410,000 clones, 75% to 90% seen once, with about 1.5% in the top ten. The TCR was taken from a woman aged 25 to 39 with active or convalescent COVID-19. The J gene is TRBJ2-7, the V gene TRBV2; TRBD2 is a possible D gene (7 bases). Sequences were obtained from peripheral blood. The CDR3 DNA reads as TGTGCCAGCAGTGTTCGGGGGGCGTCCTACGAGCAGTACTTC. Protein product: CASSVRGASYEQYF.